This T cell receptor (beta chain) emerged from a study of T cells in Graves' hyperthyroidism and ophthalmopathy. Regarding the study as a whole: Researchers found most expanded thyroid clonotypes above 0.001 in blood as well.

The CDR3 runs to 15 residues. The J segment lost 7 bases and the V segment lost 5 bases, leaving 10 bases of the junction unmatched. The germline gives CDR1 SNHLY, CDR2 FYNNEI. RNA transcripts served as the template for amplifying TCR beta CDR3 regions. The HTBI primer set drove a first-round RT-PCR of the TCR CDR3. TCRdb ran MiXCR on the multiplex PCR reads and lists one entry per CDR3 protein. The sample has about 360,000 distinct CDR3 sequences; under 15% are singletons. This clonotype was counted at least ten times. Its antigen is not known. V gene TRBV2 combines with J gene TRBJ1-5; TRBD1 agrees at 8 bases. This clonotype originated in a woman between 18 and 30 years old with Graves' hyperthyroidism. Sequenced material: blood. CDR3 bases: TGTGCCAGCAGTTTTTTAGGACAGGGATCCCAGCCCCAGCATTTT. Protein product: CASSFLGQGSQPQHF. Using reference TRBV2 and TRBJ1-5 for the parts outside the CDR3, the full variable domain is EPEVTQTPSHQVTQMGQEVILRCVPISNHLYFYWYRQILGQKVEFLVSFYNNEISEKSEIFDDQFSVERPDGSNFTLKIRSTKLEDSAMYFCASSFLGQGSQPQHFGDGTRLSIL.